This record looks at one T cell receptor (beta chain) sequence and its context. Method: immunoSEQ multiplex PCR; TCRdb's copy keeps in-frame clones and lacks some. The sample lists more than 60,000 clones, 96% occurring once. With 5 bases clipped from V and 4 bases from J, the junction kept 14 bases outside the gene matches. The CDR3 consists of 17 residues. Germline V gene data show CDR1 as SGHAT and CDR2 as FQNNGV. These data originate in a study of cytomegalovirus exposure and HLA in healthy donors. What was sequenced was PBMCs. This receptor was identified in a woman between 18 and 29 years old in good health and CMV-seropositive. J is TRBJ2-7 and V is TRBV11-2; 10 bases fit TRBD2. The CDR3 nucleotides read TGTGCCAGCAGCCCCGGGGCGGCTAGCGGGAGAAGGTACGAGCAGTACTTC. It encodes CASSPGAASGRRYEQYF.